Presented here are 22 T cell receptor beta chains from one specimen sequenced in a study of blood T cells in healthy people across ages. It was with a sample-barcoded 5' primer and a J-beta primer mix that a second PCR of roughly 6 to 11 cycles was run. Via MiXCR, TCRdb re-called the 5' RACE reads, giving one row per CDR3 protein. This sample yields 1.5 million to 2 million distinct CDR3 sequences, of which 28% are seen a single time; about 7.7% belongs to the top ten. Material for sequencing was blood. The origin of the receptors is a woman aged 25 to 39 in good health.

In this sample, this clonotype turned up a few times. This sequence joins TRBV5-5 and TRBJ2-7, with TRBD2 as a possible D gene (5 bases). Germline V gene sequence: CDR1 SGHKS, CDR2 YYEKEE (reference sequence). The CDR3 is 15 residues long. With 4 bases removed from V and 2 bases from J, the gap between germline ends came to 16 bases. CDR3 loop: CASSARRRDPYEQYF. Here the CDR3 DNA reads TGTGCCAGCAGCGCCAGGCGACGGGATCCCTACGAGCAGTACTTC.

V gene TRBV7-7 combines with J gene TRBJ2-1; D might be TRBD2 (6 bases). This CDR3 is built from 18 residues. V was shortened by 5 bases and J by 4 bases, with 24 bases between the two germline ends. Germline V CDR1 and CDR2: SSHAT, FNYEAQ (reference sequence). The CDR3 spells CASSPGVFGAGSYNEQFF. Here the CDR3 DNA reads TGTGCCAGCAGCCCCGGAGTTTTCGGAGCGGGTTCTTACAATGAGCAGTTCTTC.

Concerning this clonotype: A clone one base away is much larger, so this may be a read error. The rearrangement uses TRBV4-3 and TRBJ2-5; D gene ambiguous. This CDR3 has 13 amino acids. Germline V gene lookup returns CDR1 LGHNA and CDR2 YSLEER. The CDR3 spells CASSQAEQEAQYF. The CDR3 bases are TGCGCCAGCAGCCAAGCGGAGCAAGAGGCCCAGTACTTC.

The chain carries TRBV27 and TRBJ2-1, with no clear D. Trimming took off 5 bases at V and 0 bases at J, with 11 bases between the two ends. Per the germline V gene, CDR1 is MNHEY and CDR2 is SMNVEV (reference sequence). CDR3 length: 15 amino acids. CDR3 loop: CASSRPSHSYNEQFF. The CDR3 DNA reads TGTGCCAGCAGTAGACCTTCCCACTCCTACAATGAGCAGTTCTTC.

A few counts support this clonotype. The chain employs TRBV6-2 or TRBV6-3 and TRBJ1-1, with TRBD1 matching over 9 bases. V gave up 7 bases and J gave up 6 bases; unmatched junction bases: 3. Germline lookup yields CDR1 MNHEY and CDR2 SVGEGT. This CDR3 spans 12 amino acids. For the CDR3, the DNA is TGTGCCAGCAACAGGGGGCAGGCTGAAGCTTTCTTT. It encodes CASNRGQAEAFF.

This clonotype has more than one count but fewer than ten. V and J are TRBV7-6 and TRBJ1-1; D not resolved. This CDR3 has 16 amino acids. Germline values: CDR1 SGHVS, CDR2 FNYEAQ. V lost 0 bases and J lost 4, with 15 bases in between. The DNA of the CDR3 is TGTGCCAGCAGCTTAGCCTTTAGCAACAAGGGCACTGAAGCTTTCTTT. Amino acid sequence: CASSLAFSNKGTEAFF.

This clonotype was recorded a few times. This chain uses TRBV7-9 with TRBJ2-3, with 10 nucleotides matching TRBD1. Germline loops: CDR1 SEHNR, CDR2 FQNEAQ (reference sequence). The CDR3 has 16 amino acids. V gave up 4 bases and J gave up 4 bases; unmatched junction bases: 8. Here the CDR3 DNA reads TGTGCCAGCAGCTCCAGACAGGGGGCGATCCCAGATACGCAGTATTTT. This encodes CASSSRQGAIPDTQYF.

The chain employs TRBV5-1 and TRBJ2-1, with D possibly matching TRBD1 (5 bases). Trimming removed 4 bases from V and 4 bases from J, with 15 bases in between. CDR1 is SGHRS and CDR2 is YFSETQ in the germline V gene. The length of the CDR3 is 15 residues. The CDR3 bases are TGCGCCAGCAGCGATCAGGGTGCAACATACAATGAGCAGTTCTTC. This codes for CASSDQGATYNEQFF.

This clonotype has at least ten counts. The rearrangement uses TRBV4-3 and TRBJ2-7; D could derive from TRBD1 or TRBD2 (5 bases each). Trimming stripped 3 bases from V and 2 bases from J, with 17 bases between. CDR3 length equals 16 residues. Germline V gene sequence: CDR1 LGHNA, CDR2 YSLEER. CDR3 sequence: CASSHKFRDPPYEQYF. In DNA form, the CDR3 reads TGCGCCAGCAGCCACAAATTCCGGGACCCACCCTACGAGCAGTACTTC.

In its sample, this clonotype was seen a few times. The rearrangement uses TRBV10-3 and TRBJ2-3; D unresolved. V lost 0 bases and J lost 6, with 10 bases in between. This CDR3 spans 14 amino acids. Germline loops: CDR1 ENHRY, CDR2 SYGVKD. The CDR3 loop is CAISESSPPDTQYF. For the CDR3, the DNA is TGTGCCATCAGTGAGTCATCCCCCCCCGATACGCAGTATTTT.

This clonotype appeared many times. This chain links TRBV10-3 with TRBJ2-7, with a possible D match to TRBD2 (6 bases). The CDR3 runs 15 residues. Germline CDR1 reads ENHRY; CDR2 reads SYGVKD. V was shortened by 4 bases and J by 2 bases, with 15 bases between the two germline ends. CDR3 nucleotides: TGTGCCATCAGTGCCGTAACCCGCGGGGCCTACGAGCAGTACTTC. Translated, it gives CAISAVTRGAYEQYF.

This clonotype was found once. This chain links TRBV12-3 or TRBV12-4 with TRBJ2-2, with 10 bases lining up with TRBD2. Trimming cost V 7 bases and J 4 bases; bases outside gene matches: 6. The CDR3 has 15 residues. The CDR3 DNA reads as TGTGCCAGCAAACCCAGCGGGGGGGTCACCGGGGAGCTGTTTTTT. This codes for CASKPSGGVTGELFF.

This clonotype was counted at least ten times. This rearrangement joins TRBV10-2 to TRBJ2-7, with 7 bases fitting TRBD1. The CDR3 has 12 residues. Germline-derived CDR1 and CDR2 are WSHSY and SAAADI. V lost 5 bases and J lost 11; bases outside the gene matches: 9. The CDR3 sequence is CASSPKTGKEYF. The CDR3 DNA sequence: TGCGCCAGCAGTCCCAAGACAGGGAAGGAGTACTTC.

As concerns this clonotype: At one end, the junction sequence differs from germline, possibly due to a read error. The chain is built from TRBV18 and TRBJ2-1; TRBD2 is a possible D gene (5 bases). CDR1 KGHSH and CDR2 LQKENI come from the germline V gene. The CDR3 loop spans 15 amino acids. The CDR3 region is CASSPTASSCNEQFF. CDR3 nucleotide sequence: TGTGCCAGCTCACCAACAGCTAGCTCCTGCAATGAGCAGTTCTTC.

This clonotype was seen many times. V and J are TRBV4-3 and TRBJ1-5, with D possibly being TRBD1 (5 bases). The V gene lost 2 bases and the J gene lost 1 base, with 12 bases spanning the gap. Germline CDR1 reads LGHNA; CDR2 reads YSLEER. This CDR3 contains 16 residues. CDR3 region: CASSQSGGRSNQPQHF. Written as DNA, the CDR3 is TGCGCCAGCAGCCAATCGGGGGGACGGAGCAATCAGCCCCAGCATTTT.

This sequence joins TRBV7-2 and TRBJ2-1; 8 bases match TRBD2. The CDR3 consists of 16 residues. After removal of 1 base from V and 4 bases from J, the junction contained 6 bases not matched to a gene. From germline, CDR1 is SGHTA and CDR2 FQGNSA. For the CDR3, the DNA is TGTGCCAGCAGCTTAGTATCCGGGACTAGGTACAATGAGCAGTTCTTC. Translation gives CASSLVSGTRYNEQFF.

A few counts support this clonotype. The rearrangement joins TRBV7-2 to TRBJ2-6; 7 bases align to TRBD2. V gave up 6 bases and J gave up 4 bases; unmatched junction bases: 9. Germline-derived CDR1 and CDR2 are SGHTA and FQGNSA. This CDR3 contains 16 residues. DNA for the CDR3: TGTGCCAGCAGGCTAGCGGAGGGGTCCGGGGCCAACGTCCTGACTTTC. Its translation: CASRLAEGSGANVLTF.

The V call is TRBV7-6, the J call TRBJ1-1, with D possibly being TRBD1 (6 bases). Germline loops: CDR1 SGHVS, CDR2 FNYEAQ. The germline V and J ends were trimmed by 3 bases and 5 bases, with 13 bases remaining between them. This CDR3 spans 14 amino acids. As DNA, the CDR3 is TGTGCCAGCAGCTTGGCAGGGGTAACGACTGAAGCTTTCTTT. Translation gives CASSLAGVTTEAFF.

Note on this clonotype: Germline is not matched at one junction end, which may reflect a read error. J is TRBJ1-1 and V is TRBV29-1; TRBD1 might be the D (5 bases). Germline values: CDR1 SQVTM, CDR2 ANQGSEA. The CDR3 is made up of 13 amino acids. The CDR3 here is CCVGAYGGTEAFF. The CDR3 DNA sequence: TGCTGCGTCGGCGCCTACGGGGGCACTGAAGCTTTCTTT.

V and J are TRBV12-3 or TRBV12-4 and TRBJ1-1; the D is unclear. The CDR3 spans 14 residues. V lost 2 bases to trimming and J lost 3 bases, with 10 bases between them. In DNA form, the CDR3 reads TGTGCCAGCAGTTTATGGAGTAGGGACACTGAAGCTTTCTTT. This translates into CASSLWSRDTEAFF.

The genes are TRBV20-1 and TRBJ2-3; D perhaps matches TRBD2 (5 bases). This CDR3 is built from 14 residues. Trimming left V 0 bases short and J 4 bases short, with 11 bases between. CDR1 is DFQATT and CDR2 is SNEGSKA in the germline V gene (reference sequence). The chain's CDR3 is CSARDPMGADTQYF. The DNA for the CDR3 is TGCAGTGCTAGAGATCCCATGGGAGCAGATACGCAGTATTTT.

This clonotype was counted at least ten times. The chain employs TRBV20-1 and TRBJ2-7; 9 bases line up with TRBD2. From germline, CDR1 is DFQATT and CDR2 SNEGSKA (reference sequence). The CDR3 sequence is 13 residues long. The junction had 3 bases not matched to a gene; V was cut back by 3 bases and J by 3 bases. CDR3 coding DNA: TGCAGTGCTAGTAGCGGGGGACTCTACGAGCAGTACTTC. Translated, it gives CSASSGGLYEQYF.